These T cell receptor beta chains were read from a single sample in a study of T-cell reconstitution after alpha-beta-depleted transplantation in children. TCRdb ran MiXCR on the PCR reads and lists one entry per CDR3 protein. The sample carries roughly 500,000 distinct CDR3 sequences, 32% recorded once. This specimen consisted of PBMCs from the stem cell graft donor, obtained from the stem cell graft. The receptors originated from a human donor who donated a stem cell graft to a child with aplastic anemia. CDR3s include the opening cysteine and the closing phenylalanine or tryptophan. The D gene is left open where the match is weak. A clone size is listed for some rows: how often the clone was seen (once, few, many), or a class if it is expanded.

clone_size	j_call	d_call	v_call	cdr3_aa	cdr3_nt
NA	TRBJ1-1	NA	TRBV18	CASSPQAGGAEAFF	TGTGCCAGCTCACCACAGGCCGGCGGAGCTGAAGCTTTCTTT
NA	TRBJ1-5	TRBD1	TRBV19	CASSFLMVRDRGGQPQHF	TGTGCCAGTAGTTTTTTGATGGTGCGGGACAGGGGTGGTCAGCCCCAGCATTTT
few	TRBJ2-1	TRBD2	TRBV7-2	CASSRNRAGANNEQFF	TGTGCCAGCAGCCGGAATCGAGCGGGAGCTAACAATGAGCAGTTCTTC
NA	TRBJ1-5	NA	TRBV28	CASSLAAGSNQPQHF	TGTGCCAGCAGTTTAGCGGCTGGTAGCAATCAGCCCCAGCATTTT
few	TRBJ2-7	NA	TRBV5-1	CASRADYEQYF	TGCGCCAGCAGGGCAGACTACGAGCAGTACTTC
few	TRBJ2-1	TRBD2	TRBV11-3	CASSPGATSGIMDEQFF	TGTGCCAGCAGCCCCGGCGCCACTAGCGGGATTATGGATGAGCAGTTCTTC
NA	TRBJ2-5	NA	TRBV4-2	CASSRNLGPETQYF	TGTGCCAGCAGCCGTAATTTAGGGCCAGAGACCCAGTACTTC
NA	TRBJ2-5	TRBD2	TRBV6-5	CASSYLWQAGEETQYF	TGTGCCAGCAGTTACTTGTGGCAAGCGGGAGAAGAGACCCAGTACTTC
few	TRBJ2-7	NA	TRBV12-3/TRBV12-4	CASSSSGSYEQYF	TGTGCCAGCAGTTCTTCCGGGAGCTACGAGCAGTACTTC
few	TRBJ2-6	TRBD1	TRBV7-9	CASSMTGIGANVLTF	TGTGCCAGCAGCATGACAGGGATTGGGGCCAACGTCCTGACTTTC
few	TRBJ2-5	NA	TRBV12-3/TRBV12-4	CASRLDSSQETQYF	TGTGCCAGCAGGCTAGATTCGTCCCAAGAGACCCAGTACTTC
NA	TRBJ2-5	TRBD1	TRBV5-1	CASSTVGQGKETQYF	TGCGCCAGCAGCACCGTCGGACAGGGGAAGGAGACCCAGTACTTC
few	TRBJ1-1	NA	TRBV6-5	CASSYRGYTEAFF	TGTGCCAGCAGTTACAGGGGATACACTGAAGCTTTCTTT
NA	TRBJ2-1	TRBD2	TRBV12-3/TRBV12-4	CASRPGLAAPYNEQFF	TGTGCCAGCAGACCTGGACTAGCGGCCCCCTACAATGAGCAGTTCTTC
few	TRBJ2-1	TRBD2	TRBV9	CASSTPGLAGQPSSYNEQFF	TGTGCCAGCAGCACCCCGGGACTAGCGGGCCAACCTAGCTCCTACAATGAGCAGTTCTTC
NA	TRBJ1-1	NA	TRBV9	CASSVGSGGSYTEAFF	TGTGCCAGCAGCGTAGGCTCCGGGGGCTCTTACACTGAAGCTTTCTTT
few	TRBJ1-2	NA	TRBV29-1	CSVPRVGYGYTF	TGCAGCGTGCCCCGGGTAGGGTATGGCTACACCTTC